Described below is a single TCR beta chain sequence and its context. The data derive from a study of blood T cell repertoires in COVID-19. Overall study: Material from acute and convalescent COVID-19 was sourced from the United States, Italy and Spain. PBMCs, B-cell-depleted T cells, or T cells were the source of the cDNA or gDNA that made up the material.

As originally analysed: Nucleated cell number was recorded as an estimate derived from reference gene primer amplification. Using immunoSEQ multiplex PCR, the repertoire was profiled, and TCRdb retains in-frame clones only, with some absent. The D gene and trimming were derived from the DNA, and the V and J assignments and clone size from that table. The sample carries roughly 100,000 clones, approximately 86% recorded once. Sequences were obtained from peripheral blood. This sequence was found in a woman of 80 years or more with acute or convalescent COVID-19.

For the CDR3, the DNA is TGTGCCGCCCAGGGGAACACTGAAGCTTTCTTT. It translates to CAAQGNTEAFF. The V gene is TRBV6-5, the J gene TRBJ1-1, with a tentative D call TRBD1 (5 bases). The germline CDR1 and CDR2 sequences are MNHEY and SVGAGI. The CDR3 runs to 11 residues. V was pared by 11 bases and J by 1 base, with 8 bases between.